This is a list of T cell receptor beta chains from one sample in a study of human T cells and chemical hapten exposure. MiXCR was run by TCRdb on the RACE reads, yielding one entry per CDR3 protein. The sample holds around 120,000 distinct CDR3 sequences, around 13% seen once. The sample here was whole blood, taken in connection with sensitization to the hapten diphenylcyclopropenone (DPC). These receptors all come from a man younger than 35 with alopecia areata. Some clones in this sample may be carry-over from other donors' samples. CDR3s include the opening cysteine and the closing phenylalanine or tryptophan. The D gene is left open where the match is weak. Clone size is stated in some rows and not others, as once, few, many or a class when expanded.

v_call d_call clone_size cdr3_aa
TRBV4-1 NA few CASSQGVYEQYF
TRBV20-1 NA NA CSAYRVYTEAFF
TRBV5-1 NA NA CASSLQGYTGELFF
TRBV10-3 NA few CAISESIGSSYNSPLHF
TRBV7-3 NA few CASRRDRFNSPLHF
TRBV7-2 NA NA CASSLEPSGAEAFF
TRBV6-1 NA NA CASSQGRAYGQPQHF
TRBV7-9 NA many CASSATGTAFTEAFF
TRBV12-2 NA many CASRLESVAAAGFGYTF
TRBV5-1 NA NA CASSLQLRQETQYF
TRBV12-3/TRBV12-4 NA NA CASSNGQSNQPQHF
TRBV7-3 NA few CASSPQGQMNTEAFF
TRBV29-1 NA many CSVESSDSSGTQYF
TRBV7-8 NA NA CASSDKRGYRNQPQHF
TRBV20-1 TRBD2 NA CSARRTSGGGSKNIQYF
TRBV18 NA few CASSPYMNRDTEAFF
TRBV9 NA NA CASSVAGRETEAFF